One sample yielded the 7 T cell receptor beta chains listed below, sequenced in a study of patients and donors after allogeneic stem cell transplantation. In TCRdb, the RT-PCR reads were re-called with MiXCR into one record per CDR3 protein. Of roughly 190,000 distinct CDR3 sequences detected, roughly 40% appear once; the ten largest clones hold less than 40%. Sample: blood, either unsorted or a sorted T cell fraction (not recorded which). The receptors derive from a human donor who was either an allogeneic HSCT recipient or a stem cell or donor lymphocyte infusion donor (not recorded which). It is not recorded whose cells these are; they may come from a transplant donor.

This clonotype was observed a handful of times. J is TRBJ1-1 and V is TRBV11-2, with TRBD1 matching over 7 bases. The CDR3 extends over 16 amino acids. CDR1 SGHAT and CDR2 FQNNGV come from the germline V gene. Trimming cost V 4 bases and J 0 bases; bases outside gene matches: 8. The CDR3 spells CASSSRRDRVNTEAFF. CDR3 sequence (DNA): TGTGCCAGCAGCTCCCGCCGGGACAGAGTGAACACTGAAGCTTTCTTT.

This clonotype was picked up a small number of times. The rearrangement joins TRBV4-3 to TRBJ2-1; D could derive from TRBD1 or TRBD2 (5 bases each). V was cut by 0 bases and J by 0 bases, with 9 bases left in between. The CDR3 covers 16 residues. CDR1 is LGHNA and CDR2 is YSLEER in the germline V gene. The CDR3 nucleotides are TGCGCCAGCAGCCAAGATTGGGGGAGCTCCTACAATGAGCAGTTCTTC. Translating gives CASSQDWGSSYNEQFF.

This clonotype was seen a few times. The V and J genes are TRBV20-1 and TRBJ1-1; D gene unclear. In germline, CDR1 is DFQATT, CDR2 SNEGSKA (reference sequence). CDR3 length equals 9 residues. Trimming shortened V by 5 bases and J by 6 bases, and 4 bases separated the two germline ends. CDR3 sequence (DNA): TGCAGTGCTTTTCCTGAAGCTTTCTTT. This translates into CSAFPEAFF.

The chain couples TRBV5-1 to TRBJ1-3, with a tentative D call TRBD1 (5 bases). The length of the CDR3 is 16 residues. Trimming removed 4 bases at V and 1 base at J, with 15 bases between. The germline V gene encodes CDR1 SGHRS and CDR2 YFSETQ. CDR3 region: CASSLTIQGSGNTIYF. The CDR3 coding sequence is TGCGCCAGCAGCCTCACGATTCAGGGTTCTGGAAACACCATATATTTT.

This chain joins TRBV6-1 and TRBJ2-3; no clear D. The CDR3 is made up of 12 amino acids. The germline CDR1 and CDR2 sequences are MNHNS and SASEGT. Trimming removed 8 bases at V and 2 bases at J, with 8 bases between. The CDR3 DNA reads TGTGCCAGCCGGAGCACCACAGATACGCAGTATTTT. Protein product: CASRSTTDTQYF.

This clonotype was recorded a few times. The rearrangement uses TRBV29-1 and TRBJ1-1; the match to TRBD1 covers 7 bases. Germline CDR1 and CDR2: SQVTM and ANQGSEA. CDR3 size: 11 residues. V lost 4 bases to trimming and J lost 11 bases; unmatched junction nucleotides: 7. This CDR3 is CSVGDSGEAFF. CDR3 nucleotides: TGCAGCGTTGGGGACAGCGGGGAGGCTTTCTTT.

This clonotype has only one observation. CDR3 amino acids: CASSVGAEGGVTEAFF. CDR3 nucleotides: TGTGCCAGCAGCGTAGGGGCCGAAGGGGGAGTCACTGAAGCTTTCTTT. The V and J genes are TRBV9 and TRBJ1-1; perhaps TRBD1 as D (6 bases). From germline, CDR1 is SGDLS and CDR2 YYNGEE. The CDR3 extends over 16 amino acids. V lost 0 bases and J 4 bases, leaving 16 bases between the germline ends.